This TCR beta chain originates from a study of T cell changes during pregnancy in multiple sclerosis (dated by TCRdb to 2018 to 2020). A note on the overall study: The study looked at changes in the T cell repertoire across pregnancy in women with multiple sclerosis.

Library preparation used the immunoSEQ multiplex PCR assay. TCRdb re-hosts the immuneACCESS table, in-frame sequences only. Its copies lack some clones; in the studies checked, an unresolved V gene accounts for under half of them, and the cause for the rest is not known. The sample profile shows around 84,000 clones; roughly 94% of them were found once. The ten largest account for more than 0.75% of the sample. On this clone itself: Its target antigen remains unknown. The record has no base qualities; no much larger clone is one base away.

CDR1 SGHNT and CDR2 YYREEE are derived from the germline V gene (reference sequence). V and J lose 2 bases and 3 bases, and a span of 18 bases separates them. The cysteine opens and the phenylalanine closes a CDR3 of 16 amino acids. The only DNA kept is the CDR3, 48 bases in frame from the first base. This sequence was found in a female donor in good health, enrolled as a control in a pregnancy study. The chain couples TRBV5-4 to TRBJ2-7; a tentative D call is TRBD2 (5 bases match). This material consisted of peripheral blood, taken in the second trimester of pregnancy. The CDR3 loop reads CASSFSRGAVSYEQYF. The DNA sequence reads TGTGCCAGCAGCTTTTCGCGTGGAGCGGTAAGCTACGAGCAGTACTTC. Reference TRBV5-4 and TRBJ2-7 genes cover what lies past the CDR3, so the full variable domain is ETGVTQSPTHLIKTRGQQVTLRCSSQSGHNTVSWYQQALGQGPQFIFQYYREEENGRGNFPPRFSGLQFPNYSSELNVNALELDDSALYLCASSFSRGAVSYEQYFGPGTRLTVT.